This TCR beta chain stems from a study of T cell responses to AZD1222 COVID-19 vaccine. The study's findings and limits: Once two AZD1222 doses were given, Spike-specific TCR breadth and depth went up. The donor cohort was predominantly white British with a female majority, and clonal diversity may have been underestimated.

Remarks on this clone: Its antigen is currently unknown.

Germline V gives CDR1 MDHEN, CDR2 SYDVKM. Trimming stripped 5 bases from V and 7 bases from J, with 18 bases between. The CDR3 is 16 residues long. Using immunoSEQ multiplex PCR, the repertoire was profiled, and TCRdb retains in-frame clones only, with some absent. Among roughly 190,000 clones listed, over 90% were seen once. The specimen was peripheral blood, collected on day 0 of AZD1222 vaccination. The chain uses TRBV28 and TRBJ1-6, with D perhaps TRBD1 (5 bases). The receptor was isolated from an adult in good health. The CDR3 reads CASSLPLGAINSPLHF. As DNA, the CDR3 is TGTGCCAGCAGTCTCCCTCTTGGGGCCATCAATTCACCCCTCCACTTT.